This TCR beta chain was sequenced in a study of blood T cell repertoires in COVID-19. Study details: The samples span acute and convalescent COVID-19 from the United States, Italy and Spain. T cells, B-cell-depleted T cells, or PBMCs supplied cDNA or gDNA.

Authors' processing steps: Cell counts per sample came from amplifying reference gene primers. The data were produced by immunoSEQ multiplex PCR, yet TCRdb's version contains in-frame clones alone and is incomplete. V and J calls and clone size are as listed in that table; D and trimming were resolved from the DNA. The sample holds 70,000 to 95,000 clones, 88% seen once. Specimen: peripheral blood. The TCR originated in a woman between 70 and 85 years old with acute or convalescent COVID-19.

The CDR3: CATKDRVGTQYF. The CDR3 coding sequence is TGTGCCACCAAGGACAGGGTTGGTACGCAGTATTTT. This sequence joins TRBV28 and TRBJ2-3, with 8 bases that match TRBD1. Looked up from germline, CDR1 is MDHEN and CDR2 is SYDVKM. J was trimmed by 8 bases and V by 10 bases; bases with no gene match: 8. The CDR3 covers 12 residues.